These 3 T cell receptor beta chains were all obtained from the same sample, sequenced in a study of early T cells in non-severe SARS-CoV-2 infection. MiXCR was run by TCRdb on the 5' RACE reads, yielding one entry per CDR3 protein. The sample holds approximately 69,000 distinct CDR3 sequences, roughly an eighth seen once. The input for sequencing was whole blood, taken at baseline. The receptors were sampled from an adult who was a healthcare worker with PCR-confirmed SARS-CoV-2 infection or an uninfected control (not recorded which).

This chain connects TRBV20-1 to TRBJ1-4, with a possible D match to TRBD1 (5 bases). Trimming cost V 3 bases and J 4 bases, with 15 bases left between them. Germline CDR1 reads DFQATT; CDR2 reads SNEGSKA (reference sequence). This CDR3 region has 15 residues. CDR3 nucleotides: TGCAGTGCTAGTGGGGCCCGGGAGGATAATGAAAAACTGTTTTTT. Translating gives CSASGAREDNEKLFF.

This clonotype was seen ten or more times. The rearrangement links TRBV6-2 or TRBV6-3 to TRBJ2-2; D remains unclear. CDR1 MNHEY and CDR2 SVGEGT come from the germline V gene. The V and J ends lost 6 bases and 4 bases respectively, with 30 bases between them. This CDR3 is built from 20 residues. The CDR3 bases are TGTGCCAGCAGCCCTAAACTCCGAAAAGGGCAGCGTACCGTCACCGGGGAGCTGTTTTTT. Protein: CASSPKLRKGQRTVTGELFF.

This clonotype was counted ten times or more. The chain has TRBV20-1 and TRBJ2-3; D remains unclear. The germline gives CDR1 DFQATT, CDR2 SNEGSKA (reference sequence). V lost 4 bases and J lost 6, with 14 bases in between. The CDR3 has 13 amino acids. CDR3 sequence reads: CSATQSRADTQYF. The DNA for the CDR3 is TGCAGTGCTACCCAATCACGGGCGGATACGCAGTATTTT.